This TCR beta chain was captured by sequencing in a study of Ad26.COV2.S vaccination and SARS-CoV-2 variants. Study at large: Once or twice, 56 days apart, Ad26.COV2.S was delivered intramuscularly. General observations from the study: Analyses that measured TCR breadth and depth may have underestimated total T cell responses. Greater spike-specific TCR breadth was seen in vaccine recipients than in placebo recipients.

As to treatment: some 20 received Ad26.COV2.S at low or high dose, single or two shots; about 5 received placebo; per-sample allocation not given. Specimens were obtained on day 63 following the first vaccine or placebo injection. Profiling relied on immunoSEQ multiplex PCR, and the TCRdb table lists in-frame clones only, not all of them. The profile shows approximately 410,000 clones, approximately 90% of them singletons. This CDR3 spans 13 amino acids. V shed 3 bases and J shed 6 bases, with 11 bases lying between them. Germline CDR1 and CDR2: SGHDT and YYEEEE. On this clone: As yet, its antigen is unknown.

The V gene is TRBV5-6, the J gene TRBJ2-3; the D gene is possibly TRBD2 (5 bases). The sample was peripheral blood, taken in a trial of Ad26.COV2.S vaccine versus placebo. The clonotype comes from a person between 18 and 65 years old who received the Ad26.COV2.S COVID-19 vaccine or a placebo. In nucleotides, the CDR3 is TGTGCCAGCAGCTACCGGGAAGGGGATACGCAGTATTTT. Protein product: CASSYREGDTQYF.